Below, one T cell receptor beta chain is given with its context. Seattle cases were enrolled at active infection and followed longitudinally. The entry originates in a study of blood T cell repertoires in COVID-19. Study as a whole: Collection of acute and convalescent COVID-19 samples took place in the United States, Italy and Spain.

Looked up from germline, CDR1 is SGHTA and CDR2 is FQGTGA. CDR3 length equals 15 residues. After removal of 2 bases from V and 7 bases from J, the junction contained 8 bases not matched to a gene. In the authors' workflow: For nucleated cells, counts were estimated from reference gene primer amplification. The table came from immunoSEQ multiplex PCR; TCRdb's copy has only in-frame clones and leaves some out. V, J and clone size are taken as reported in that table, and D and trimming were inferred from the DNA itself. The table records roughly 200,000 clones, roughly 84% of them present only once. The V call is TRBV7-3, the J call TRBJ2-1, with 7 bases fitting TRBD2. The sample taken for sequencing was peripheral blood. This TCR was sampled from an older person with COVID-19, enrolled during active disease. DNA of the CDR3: TGTGCCAGCAGCTTATCTCCGGGAGGATTAAATGAGCAGTTCTTC. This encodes CASSLSPGGLNEQFF.